The source of this T cell receptor beta chain is a study of blood T cell repertoires in COVID-19. The overall study: The United States, Italy and Spain were the sources of the acute and convalescent COVID-19 samples. In each case, the material was cDNA or gDNA derived from T cells, B-cell-depleted T cells, or PBMCs.

The CDR3 spans 13 residues. Between the trimmed V and J ends, which lost 2 bases and 6 bases, there was a span of 13 bases. CDR1 and CDR2 from the germline V gene are GTSNPN and SVGIG (reference sequence). TCRdb keeps only in-frame clones here, not all; method: immunoSEQ multiplex PCR. Here the sample spans 250,000 or so clones, about 89% being singletons. This clone was detected only once. Input material: peripheral blood. The sequence was obtained from a man aged 35 to 55 with active or convalescent COVID-19. The rearrangement links TRBV30 to TRBJ1-2, with D perhaps matching TRBD1 (6 bases). CDR3 residues: CAWSLTGGHGYTF. The CDR3 DNA sequence: TGTGCCTGGAGTCTGACGGGGGGCCATGGCTACACCTTC. Supplemented by reference TRBV30 and TRBJ1-2, the full variable domain reads SQTIHQWPATLVQPVGSPLSLECTVEGTSNPNLYWYRQAAGRGLQLLFYSVGIGQISSEVPQNLSASRPQDRQFILSSKKLLLSDSGFYLCAWSLTGGHGYTFGSGTRLTVV.